These 21 T cell receptor beta chains came from one sample sequenced in a study of T cells after yellow fever vaccination. TCRdb independently ran MiXCR on the 5' RACE reads; one entry per CDR3 protein. The data contain some 160,000 distinct CDR3 sequences, approximately 9.9% of them seen just once; the ten biggest clones take up 35% to 40%. Specimen: CD8+ T cells sorted from PBMCs, collected 45 days after the yellow fever booster vaccination. These receptors were taken from a man aged 18 to 30 who received the YFV17D yellow fever vaccine.

The V and J genes are TRBV5-6 and TRBJ2-7, with D perhaps given as TRBD1 or TRBD2 (5 bases each). The CDR3 is made up of 16 amino acids. Trimming cost V 4 bases and J 2 bases, with 19 bases left between them. Germline V gene sequence: CDR1 SGHDT, CDR2 YYEEEE. As DNA, the CDR3 is TGTGCCAGCAGCATCCTCGGGACGGTCCTCCCCTACGAGCAGTACGTC. This translates into CASSILGTVLPYEQYV.

This clonotype has a count of ten or more. The chain couples TRBV4-3 to TRBJ2-7; D remains ambiguous. The V end was cut by 0 bases, the J end by 3 bases, with 15 bases between. CDR1 and CDR2 (germline): LGHNA, YSLEER. This CDR3 is built from 16 residues. The CDR3 DNA follows: TGCGCCAGCAGCCAAGATCCAGGCGGATCTCTCTACGAGCAGTACTTC. This sequence encodes CASSQDPGGSLYEQYF.

This chain links TRBV4-2 with TRBJ2-3, with D uncertain. Germline V gives CDR1 LGHNA, CDR2 YNFKEQ. This CDR3 has 13 residues. V lost 0 bases and J 7 bases, leaving 8 bases between the germline ends. CDR3 sequence (DNA): TGTGCCAGCAGCCAAGATTTAACAAATACGCAGTATTTT. Translation: CASSQDLTNTQYF.

This clonotype showed up just a few times. The chain couples TRBV6-4 to TRBJ2-3; 10 nucleotides align to TRBD2. Germline CDR1 and CDR2: MRHNA and SNTAGT. The CDR3 has 15 amino acids. The V segment lost 3 bases and the J segment 2 bases; nucleotides outside the gene matches: 2. CDR3 DNA: TGTGCCAGCAGTGAACTAGCGGGGACCACAGATACGCAGTATTTT. It yields the protein CASSELAGTTDTQYF.

This clonotype occurred a few times. This sequence joins TRBV6-1 and TRBJ1-2; 9 nucleotides align to TRBD1. V was pared by 3 bases and J by 6 bases, with 8 bases of the junction left unmatched. Germline CDR1 reads MNHNS; CDR2 reads SASEGT. The CDR3 length is 15 residues. The CDR3 here is CASSDLQGAENGYTF. The CDR3 DNA sequence: TGTGCCAGCAGTGATTTACAGGGGGCAGAAAATGGCTACACCTTC.

The table lists this clonotype with many counts. The chain uses TRBV4-1 and TRBJ1-1, with D uncertain. The CDR3 runs to 14 residues. Trimming took 4 bases from V and 4 from J, leaving 13 bases between them. CDR1 is MGHRA and CDR2 is YSYEKL in the germline V gene. The CDR3 nucleotides read TGCGCCAGCAGCCCTCCCGGAGCACTCACTGAAGCTTTCTTT. It yields the protein CASSPPGALTEAFF.

This clonotype was counted only a few times. This chain uses TRBV20-1 with TRBJ2-1; 11 positions match TRBD1. V was pared by 5 bases and J by 7 bases, with 7 bases of the junction left unmatched. CDR1 is DFQATT, CDR2 SNEGSKA, per germline (reference sequence). The CDR3 contains 14 residues. The CDR3 DNA is TGCAGTGCTTCTCCGGGACAGGGGGTTAATGAGCAGTTCTTC. Encoded protein: CSASPGQGVNEQFF.

J is TRBJ2-2 and V is TRBV12-3 or TRBV12-4; D might be TRBD2 (6 bases). This CDR3 spans 14 amino acids. Trimming stripped 6 bases from V and 3 bases from J, with 11 bases between. This CDR3 is CASRGGRYTGELFF. The CDR3 nucleotides read TGTGCCAGCAGGGGGGGACGGTACACCGGGGAGCTGTTTTTT.

J is TRBJ1-5 and V is TRBV19; 8 positions agree with TRBD1. This CDR3 region has 17 residues. J gave up 3 bases and V 6 bases, and 13 bases lay outside the gene matches. Germline V gene lookup returns CDR1 LNHDA and CDR2 SQIVND (reference sequence). The DNA of the CDR3 is TGTGCCAGTAGCAGGACAGGGAGTCCTACGGCCAATCAGCCCCAGCATTTT. Its protein product is CASSRTGSPTANQPQHF.

This clonotype has more than one count but fewer than ten. The genes are TRBV4-3 and TRBJ2-7, with a tentative D call TRBD2 (7 bases). V was cut by 0 bases and J by 4 bases, with 16 bases left in between. This CDR3 region has 16 residues. The germline CDR1 and CDR2 sequences are LGHNA and YSLEER. The CDR3 here is CASSQDSRGLEYEQYV. In DNA, the CDR3 is TGCGCCAGCAGCCAAGATTCGCGGGGGCTAGAATACGAGCAGTACGTC.

This chain links TRBV7-9 with TRBJ1-6; 11 positions agree with TRBD1. V trimming: 5 bases; J trimming: 10 bases; junction bases outside the gene matches: 7. Germline loops: CDR1 SEHNR, CDR2 FQNEAQ (reference sequence). The CDR3 covers 15 residues. The CDR3 region has the DNA TGTGCCAGCAGCGAGACGGACAGGGGGCAGTCACCCCTCCACTTT. This codes for CASSETDRGQSPLHF.

The V and J genes are TRBV27 and TRBJ2-1, with 7 positions matching TRBD2. CDR1 and CDR2 from the germline V gene are MNHEY and SMNVEV (reference sequence). This CDR3 is 14 amino acids long. Unmatched junction bases numbered 5, after V lost 8 bases and J lost 1 base. CDR3 nucleotide sequence: TGTGCCAGCGCTGGGGGGGGGTCCTACAATGAGCAGTTCTTC. Translating gives CASAGGGSYNEQFF.

There are a few counts of this clonotype. The rearrangement links TRBV2 to TRBJ2-1, with D possibly called TRBD1 or TRBD2 (7 bases each). The V gene lost 8 bases and the J gene lost 9 bases, with 14 bases spanning the gap. CDR1 is SNHLY, CDR2 FYNNEI, per germline. The CDR3 has 12 amino acids. This chain's CDR3 is CASAGGVFEQFF. The CDR3 DNA reads TGTGCCAGCGCAGGGGGGGTCTTTGAGCAGTTCTTC.

The chain recombines TRBV5-5 with TRBJ2-7, with a weak D call TRBD1 (5 bases). This CDR3 has 16 amino acids. Germline V gene sequence: CDR1 SGHKS, CDR2 YYEKEE (reference sequence). Trimming took 1 base from V and 0 from J, leaving 14 bases between them. The CDR3 coding sequence is TGTGCCAGCAGCTTGTTTGCAGGGTTAACCTCCTACGAGCAGTACTTC. It is translated as CASSLFAGLTSYEQYF. The full variable domain, completed using reference TRBV5-5 and TRBJ2-7, is DAGVTQSPTHLIKTRGQQVTLRCSPISGHKSVSWYQQVLGQGPQFIFQYYEKEERGRGNFPDRFSARQFPNYSSELNVNALLLGDSALYLCASSLFAGLTSYEQYFGPGTRLTVT.

Only a few counts were recorded for this clonotype. The chain joins TRBV9 to TRBJ2-1; 8 nucleotides agree with TRBD1. The CDR3 is 15 amino acids. Germline lookup yields CDR1 SGDLS and CDR2 YYNGEE. After removal of 0 bases from V and 4 bases from J, the junction contained 3 bases not matched to a gene. CDR3 in amino acids: CASSVAGGSYNEQFF. The CDR3 nucleotides read TGTGCCAGCAGCGTAGCAGGGGGCAGTTACAATGAGCAGTTCTTC. The variable domain in full, with the rest retrieved from reference TRBV9 and TRBJ2-1, is DSGVTQTPKHLITATGQRVTLRCSPRSGDLSVYWYQQSLDQGLQFLIQYYNGEERAKGNILERFSAQQFPDLHSELNLSSLELGDSALYFCASSVAGGSYNEQFFGPGTRLTVL.

Ten or more counts support this clonotype. The CDR3 is CASSLEGGPGELFF. CDR3 coding DNA: TGCGCCAGCAGCCTGGAGGGGGGCCCCGGGGAGCTGTTTTTT. V and J are TRBV4-3 and TRBJ2-2; D could derive from TRBD1 or TRBD2 (6 bases each). From germline, CDR1 is LGHNA and CDR2 YSLEER. This CDR3 contains 14 residues. Trimming removed 4 bases at V and 6 bases at J, with 12 bases between.

This clonotype was seen only a few times. The chain employs TRBV25-1 and TRBJ2-5; D is unresolved. V gave up 8 bases and J gave up 5 bases, with 24 bases separating them. The germline gives CDR1 MGHDK, CDR2 SYGVNS. The CDR3 is 16 amino acids. CDR3 nucleotide sequence: TGTGCCAGCGGGTCATACGCCGGACGTTTGTGGGAGACCCAGTACTTC. It specifies CASGSYAGRLWETQYF.

This clonotype was observed many times. The chain uses TRBV5-1 and TRBJ2-4, with D maybe TRBD1 (5 bases). Trimming took 6 bases from V and 3 from J, leaving 13 bases between them. CDR1 SGHRS and CDR2 YFSETQ come from the germline V gene. There are 14 residues in the CDR3. The CDR3: CASTQGLGKNIQYF. Written as DNA, the CDR3 is TGCGCCAGCACCCAGGGTTTGGGCAAAAACATTCAGTACTTC.

This clonotype was detected once. The rearrangement joins TRBV4-3 to TRBJ2-3, with D hard to call. The germline gives CDR1 LGHNA, CDR2 YSLEER. Trimming left V 4 bases short and J 6 bases short, with 14 bases between. This CDR3 has 14 amino acids. CDR3 DNA sequence: TGCGCCAGCAGCCGTGGTTCCGTTTTGGATACGCAGTATTTT. Translated: CASSRGSVLDTQYF.

This clonotype appeared a few times. V usage is TRBV4-1 and J usage is TRBJ1-2; D might be TRBD1 (5 bases). There are 20 residues in the CDR3. Germline assignment: CDR1 MGHRA and CDR2 YSYEKL. V lost 4 bases and J lost 4, with 31 bases in between. CDR3: CASSPEARRGVKSRFYGYTF. The CDR3 DNA is TGCGCCAGCAGCCCCGAAGCTCGTCGGGGGGTGAAAAGTCGATTCTATGGCTACACCTTC.

The chain combines TRBV15 with TRBJ2-3, with D uncertain. This CDR3 region has 15 residues. CDR1 is LNHNV, CDR2 YYDKDF, per germline (reference sequence). V lost 3 bases, J lost 0 bases, and 10 bases lay in between. The CDR3 DNA reads TGTGCCACCAGCAGGACACCCCGTAGCACAGATACGCAGTATTTT. This gives the protein CATSRTPRSTDTQYF. The full variable domain, rest sourced from reference TRBV15 and TRBJ2-3, is DAMVIQNPRYQVTQFGKPVTLSCSQTLNHNVMYWYQQKSSQAPKLLFHYYDKDFNNEADTPDNFQSRRPNTSFCFLDIRSPGLGDTAMYLCATSRTPRSTDTQYFGPGTRLTVL.